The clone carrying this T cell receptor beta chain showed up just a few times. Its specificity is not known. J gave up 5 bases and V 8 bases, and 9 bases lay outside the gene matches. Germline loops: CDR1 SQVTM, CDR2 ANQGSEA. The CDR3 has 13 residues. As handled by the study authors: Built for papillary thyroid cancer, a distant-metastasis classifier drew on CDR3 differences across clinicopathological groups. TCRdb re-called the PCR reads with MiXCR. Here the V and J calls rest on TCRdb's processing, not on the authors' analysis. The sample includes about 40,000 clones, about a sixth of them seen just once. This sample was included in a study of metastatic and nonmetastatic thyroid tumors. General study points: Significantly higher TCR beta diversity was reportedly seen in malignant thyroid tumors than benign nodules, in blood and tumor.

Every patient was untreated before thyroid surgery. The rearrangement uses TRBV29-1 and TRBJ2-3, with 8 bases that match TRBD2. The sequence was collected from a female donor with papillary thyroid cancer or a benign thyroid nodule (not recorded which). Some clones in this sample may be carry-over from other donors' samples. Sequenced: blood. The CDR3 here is CSSRAGVGDTQYF. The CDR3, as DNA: TGCAGCTCCAGAGCGGGGGTAGGAGATACGCAGTATTTT.